The 4 T cell receptor beta chains below come from one sample, sequenced in a study of Ad26.COV2.S vaccination and SARS-CoV-2 variants. Some clones are missing from TCRdb's copy, which holds only in-frame ones; the method was immunoSEQ multiplex PCR. The sample holds approximately 480,000 clones; approximately 90% are singletons and the top ten take around 13%. Treatment of the sample: roughly 19 received Ad26.COV2.S at low or high dose, single or two shots; 5 received placebo; per-sample allocation not given. The samples date from day 63 after the first vaccine or placebo injection. The sequences come from peripheral blood, collected in a trial of Ad26.COV2.S vaccine versus placebo. These receptors all come from a person between 18 and 60 years old who received the Ad26.COV2.S COVID-19 vaccine or a placebo.

The chain has TRBV6-5 and TRBJ1-2, with TRBD1 matching over 12 bases. This CDR3 is 14 amino acids long. J gave up 8 bases and V 5 bases, and 6 bases lay outside the gene matches. Germline-derived CDR1 and CDR2 are MNHEY and SVGAGI. As DNA, the CDR3 is TGTGCCAGCAGTAATCTCGGGACAGGGGGCGGCTACACCTTC. Encoded protein: CASSNLGTGGGYTF.

This clone is a singleton in its sample. The V gene is TRBV27, the J gene TRBJ2-1; tentatively, D is TRBD1 or TRBD2 (5 bases each). The germline gives CDR1 MNHEY, CDR2 SMNVEV (reference sequence). The CDR3 spans 17 residues. V was pared by 0 bases and J by 4 bases, with 16 bases between. The CDR3, as DNA: TGTGCCAGCAGTTTATCGGTGGGGGAGTGGGGTTACAATGAGCAGTTCTTC. Encoded protein: CASSLSVGEWGYNEQFF.

The chain employs TRBV5-6 and TRBJ1-4; D is unresolved. Germline V gene lookup returns CDR1 SGHDT and CDR2 YYEEEE. The V and J ends lost 0 bases and 5 bases respectively, with 11 bases between them. The CDR3 has 15 residues. CDR3 nucleotides: TGTGCCAGCAGCTTGGCAAGGGCTTGGAATGAAAAACTGTTTTTT. Translation gives CASSLARAWNEKLFF.

The V call is TRBV6-5, the J call TRBJ1-2, with 7 bases fitting TRBD1. The V segment lost 6 bases and the J segment 4 bases; nucleotides outside the gene matches: 8. The CDR3 loop spans 14 amino acids. The V gene's germline CDR1 is MNHEY and CDR2 SVGAGI. The DNA for the CDR3 is TGTGCCAGCAGAATTCGGGACAGCAGCTATGGCTACACCTTC. Protein sequence: CASRIRDSSYGYTF.